This T cell receptor beta chain was sequenced for a study of post-analysis software for immune sequencing data. Study background: Relapsing-remitting, secondary progressive and progressive-relapsing courses of multiple sclerosis were included. Study-wide points: Five TRBV segments occurring more often in patients than controls included TRBV5-6, TRBV5-1 and TRBV20-1. Pronounced co-clustering by F measure was evident among identically batched samples. People with multiple sclerosis had a significantly lower normalized Chao1 diversity than controls did.

The authors incorporated unique molecular identifiers into the TCR beta cDNA libraries. Hundreds of thousands of cDNA molecules came from roughly 1 to 10 million T cells. A single record per CDR3 protein comes from TCRdb applying MiXCR to the PCR reads. Of hundreds of thousands of distinct CDR3 sequences in the sample, less than 35% were seen once. This clonotype came up once. Antigen: not known. CDR1 is MNHNY and CDR2 is SVGAGI in the germline V gene (reference sequence). CDR3 length: 16 residues. Trimming took off 7 bases at V and 5 bases at J, with 21 bases between the two ends. This receptor was identified in a girl aged 5 to 17 with multiple sclerosis. J is TRBJ2-4 and V is TRBV6-6, with a tentative D call TRBD2 (5 bases). Input material: blood. CDR3 DNA: TGTGCCAGCAACCCAGCGGCCGAGTCAGTTCAAAACATTCAGTACTTC. As protein: CASNPAAESVQNIQYF.